The 9 T cell receptor beta chains below all came from one sample that was sequenced in a study of T cell responses to AZD1222 COVID-19 vaccine. Clones were sequenced by immunoSEQ multiplex PCR, and TCRdb holds only the in-frame ones, with some missing. The top ten clones hold 1% to 1.5% of a sample with roughly 150,000 clones, approximately 93% of them seen once. Sequencing used peripheral blood, obtained 28 days after the second AZD1222 dose. These TCRs come from an adult who received the AZD1222 COVID-19 vaccine.

This sequence joins TRBV7-9 and TRBJ1-3; D ambiguous. Germline lookup yields CDR1 SEHNR and CDR2 FQNEAQ (reference sequence). The CDR3 contains 17 residues. The V end was cut by 1 base, the J end by 6 bases, with 19 bases between. CDR3 loop: CASSLGRGGPRENTIYF. In nucleotides, the CDR3 is TGTGCCAGCAGCTTAGGGAGAGGTGGCCCCCGTGAAAACACCATATATTTT. Full variable domain (outside the CDR3, taken from reference TRBV7-9 and TRBJ1-3): DTGVSQNPRHKITKRGQNVTFRCDPISEHNRLYWYRQTLGQGPEFLTYFQNEAQLEKSRLLSDRFSAERPKGSFSTLEIQRTEQGDSAMYLCASSLGRGGPRENTIYFGEGSWLTVV.

V and J are TRBV3-1 (or the pseudogene TRBV3-2) and TRBJ1-3; D is undetermined. V was clipped by 2 bases and J by 0 bases, with 14 bases between them. Germline V CDR1 and CDR2: LGHDT, YNNKEL (reference sequence). The CDR3 totals 17 residues. The CDR3 DNA reads as TGTGCCAGCAGCCAAACATTGACTGATCTCTCTGGAAACACCATATATTTT. As protein: CASSQTLTDLSGNTIYF.

The chain recombines TRBV30 with TRBJ1-1, with D perhaps TRBD1 (5 bases). Germline V gives CDR1 GTSNPN, CDR2 SVGIG (reference sequence). The CDR3 has 13 amino acids. Trimming left V 5 bases short and J 1 base short, with 11 bases between. CDR3 sequence: CAWGGRPNTEAFF. The CDR3 nucleotides read TGTGCCTGGGGGGGACGGCCGAACACTGAAGCTTTCTTT.

The V and J genes are TRBV18 and TRBJ2-3; 8 bases fit TRBD1. CDR3 size: 15 residues. With 3 bases clipped from V and 2 bases from J, the junction kept 4 bases outside the gene matches. The germline V gene encodes CDR1 KGHSH and CDR2 LQKENI. The CDR3 here is CASSPPGQATDTQYF. CDR3 sequence (DNA): TGTGCCAGCTCACCGCCGGGACAGGCCACAGATACGCAGTATTTT.

The genes are TRBV2 and TRBJ2-1; D perhaps matches TRBD1 (6 bases). V lost 5 bases and J lost 0, with 32 bases in between. Germline values: CDR1 SNHLY, CDR2 FYNNEI. This CDR3 contains 22 residues. The CDR3 reads CASSPPIIGWRTGNYSYNEQFF. The CDR3 region has the DNA TGTGCCAGCAGTCCACCGATTATAGGATGGAGAACAGGGAACTACTCCTACAATGAGCAGTTCTTC.

The chain carries TRBV5-1 and TRBJ2-5, with TRBD2 matching over 13 bases. CDR1 and CDR2 (germline): SGHRS, YFSETQ. Trimming took 3 bases from V and 4 from J; bases not matched to a gene: 3. The CDR3 is 15 residues long. CDR3 sequence: CASSSRTSGGETQYF. The CDR3 bases are TGCGCCAGCAGCTCCAGGACTAGCGGGGGAGAGACCCAGTACTTC.

This clone was seen once. The rearrangement joins TRBV14 to TRBJ1-6; D unclear. The CDR3 runs to 14 residues. Trimming cost V 1 base and J 7 bases, with 8 bases left between them. Germline CDR1 is SGHDN and CDR2 is FVKESK. This CDR3 is CASSQAGRNSPLHF. CDR3 bases: TGTGCCAGCAGCCAAGCCGGGAGGAATTCACCCCTCCACTTT. Combining the CDR3 with reference TRBV14 and TRBJ1-6 gives the whole variable domain EAGVTQFPSHSVIEKGQTVTLRCDPISGHDNLYWYRRVMGKEIKFLLHFVKESKQDESGMPNNRFLAERTGGTYSTLKVQPAELEDSGVYFCASSQAGRNSPLHFGNGTRLTVT.

This chain connects TRBV6-2 or TRBV6-3 to TRBJ2-5; the D gene is possibly TRBD2 (5 bases). V was clipped by 6 bases and J by 5 bases, with 13 bases between them. The germline V gene has CDR1 MNHEY and CDR2 SVGEGT. The CDR3 consists of 13 residues. DNA for the CDR3: TGTGCCAGCAGCCCTCCTCCGGGGGAGACCCAGTACTTC. Amino acids: CASSPPPGETQYF.

The chain's CDR3 is CATSDGTGNPRLFF. In nucleotides, the CDR3 is TGTGCCACCAGTGACGGGACAGGGAACCCAAGGCTGTTTTTT. The J gene is TRBJ1-4, the V gene TRBV24-1; 9 nucleotides align to TRBD1. Losses at the gene ends were 4 bases for V and 14 bases for J; bases not matched to a gene: 10. CDR1 is KGHDR, CDR2 SFDVKD, per germline. CDR3 length equals 14 residues.